The clone carrying this T cell receptor beta chain was recorded only once. The germline V gene has CDR1 SGHTA and CDR2 FQGNSA. Trimming left V 2 bases short and J 1 base short, with 11 bases between. This CDR3 has 15 amino acids. This specimen belongs to a study of blood T cell repertoires in COVID-19. Study-wide background: Sites across the United States, Italy and Spain contributed samples from acute and convalescent COVID-19. T cells, B-cell-depleted T cells, or PBMCs supplied cDNA or gDNA.

Original processing notes: Amplified reference gene primers provided the basis for estimating nucleated cell counts. TCRdb's table, derived via immunoSEQ multiplex PCR, lists solely in-frame clones and lacks some. For V, J and clone size, that table is used; D and trimming come from the DNA. The sample carries about 230,000 clones, roughly 80% recorded once. The sample consisted of peripheral blood. The chain links TRBV7-2 to TRBJ2-5; perhaps TRBD2 as D (5 bases). This clonotype was obtained from a woman in her 70s with active or convalescent COVID-19. CDR3 nucleotides: TGTGCCAGCAGCTTAATACTAGGTAGCCAAGAGACCCAGTACTTC. Amino acids: CASSLILGSQETQYF.